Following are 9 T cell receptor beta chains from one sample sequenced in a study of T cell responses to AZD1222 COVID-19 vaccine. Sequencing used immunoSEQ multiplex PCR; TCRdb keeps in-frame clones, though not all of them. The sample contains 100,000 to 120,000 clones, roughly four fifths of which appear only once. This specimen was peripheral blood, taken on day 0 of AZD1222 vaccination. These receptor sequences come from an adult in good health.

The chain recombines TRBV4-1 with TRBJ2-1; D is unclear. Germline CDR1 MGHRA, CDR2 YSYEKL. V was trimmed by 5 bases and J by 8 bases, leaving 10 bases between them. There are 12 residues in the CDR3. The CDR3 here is CASSSHIYEQFF. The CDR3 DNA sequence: TGCGCCAGCAGCTCCCATATTTATGAGCAGTTCTTC.

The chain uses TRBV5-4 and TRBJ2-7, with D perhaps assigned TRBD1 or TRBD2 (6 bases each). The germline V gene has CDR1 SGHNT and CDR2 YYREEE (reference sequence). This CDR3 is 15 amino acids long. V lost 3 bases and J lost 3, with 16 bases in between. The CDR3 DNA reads TGTGCCAGCAGCTCTGGGGGCCTAGCGAACTACGAGCAGTACTTC. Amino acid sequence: CASSSGGLANYEQYF.

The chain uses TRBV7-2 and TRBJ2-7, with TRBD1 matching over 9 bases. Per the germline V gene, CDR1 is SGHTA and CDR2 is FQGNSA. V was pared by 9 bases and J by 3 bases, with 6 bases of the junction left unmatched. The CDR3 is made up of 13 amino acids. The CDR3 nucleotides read TGTGCCAGAGCCGGGACAGGGAACTACGAGCAGTACTTC. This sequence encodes CARAGTGNYEQYF. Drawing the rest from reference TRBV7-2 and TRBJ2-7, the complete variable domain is GAGVSQSPSNKVTEKGKDVELRCDPISGHTALYWYRQSLGQGLEFLIYFQGNSAPDKSGLPSDRFSAERTGGSVSTLTIQRTQQEDSAVYLCARAGTGNYEQYFGPGTRLTVT.

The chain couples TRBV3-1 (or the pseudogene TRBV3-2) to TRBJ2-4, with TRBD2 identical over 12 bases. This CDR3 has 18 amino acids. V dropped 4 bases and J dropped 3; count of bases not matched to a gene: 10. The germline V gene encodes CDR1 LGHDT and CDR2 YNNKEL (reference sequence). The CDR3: CASSPRLAGGPGKNIQYF. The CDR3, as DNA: TGTGCCAGCAGCCCCCGGCTAGCGGGAGGGCCGGGCAAAAACATTCAGTACTTC.

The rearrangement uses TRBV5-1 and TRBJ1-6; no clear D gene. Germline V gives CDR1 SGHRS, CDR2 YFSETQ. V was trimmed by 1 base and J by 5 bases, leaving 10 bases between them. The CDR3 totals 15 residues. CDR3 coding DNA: TGCGCCAGCAGCTTGAGCATGGGTGATAATTCACCCCTCCACTTT. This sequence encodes CASSLSMGDNSPLHF.

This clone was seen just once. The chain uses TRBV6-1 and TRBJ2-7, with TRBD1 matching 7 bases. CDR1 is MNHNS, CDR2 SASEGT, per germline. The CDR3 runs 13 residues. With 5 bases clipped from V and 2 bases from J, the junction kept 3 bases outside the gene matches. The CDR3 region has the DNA TGTGCCAGCAGTTTCGGGACAGCCTACGAGCAGTACTTC. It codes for CASSFGTAYEQYF.

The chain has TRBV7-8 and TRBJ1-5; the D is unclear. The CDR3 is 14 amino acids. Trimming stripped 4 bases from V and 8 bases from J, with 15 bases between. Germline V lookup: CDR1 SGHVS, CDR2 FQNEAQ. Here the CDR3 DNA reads TGTGCCAGCAGCTCTTGGGCGGTGGAAGAGCCCCAGCATTTT. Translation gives CASSSWAVEEPQHF.

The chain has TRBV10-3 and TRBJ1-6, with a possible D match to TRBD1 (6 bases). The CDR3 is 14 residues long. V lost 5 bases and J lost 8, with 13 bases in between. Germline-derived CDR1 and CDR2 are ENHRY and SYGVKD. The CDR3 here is CAISLQGFYSPLHF. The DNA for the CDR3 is TGTGCCATCAGTTTACAGGGTTTCTATTCACCCCTCCACTTT.

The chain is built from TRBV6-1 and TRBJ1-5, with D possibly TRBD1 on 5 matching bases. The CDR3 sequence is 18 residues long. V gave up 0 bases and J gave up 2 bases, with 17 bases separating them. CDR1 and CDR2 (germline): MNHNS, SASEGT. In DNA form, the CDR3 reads TGTGCCAGCAGTGAAGCGCTTGGGGGGTTTACGGGCAATCAGCCCCAGCATTTT. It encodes CASSEALGGFTGNQPQHF.